A selection of T cell receptor beta chains follows, all from one sample in a study of regulatory T cells in long-lasting Graves disease. TCRdb re-derived calls from the multiplex PCR reads in MiXCR, one entry per CDR3 protein. The sample has a few hundred thousand distinct CDR3 sequences; approximately 15% are singletons. This sample also belongs to another study, concerning T cells in Graves' hyperthyroidism and ophthalmopathy.

The sample was peripheral blood mononuclear cells (PBMCs), taken at new diagnosis, from a patient treated with antithyroid drugs. These TCRs come from a man between 35 and 55 years old with Graves disease. CDR3s leave out the opening cysteine and the closing phenylalanine or tryptophan. Each record gives: V gene, CDR3 protein.

v_call: TRBV5-8
cdr3_aa: ASNRVTGELF

v_call: TRBV20-1
cdr3_aa: SATRVGETQY

v_call: TRBV7-9
cdr3_aa: ASSPGERGGDTQY

v_call: TRBV20-1
cdr3_aa: SAERTGNEQY

v_call: TRBV7-8
cdr3_aa: ASSTQGYEQY

v_call: TRBV10-3
cdr3_aa: AISWTGADNSPLH

v_call: TRBV7-3
cdr3_aa: ASSQGLAWTGSGANVLT

v_call: TRBV5-4
cdr3_aa: ASRSGEGGGEQY

v_call: TRBV7-9
cdr3_aa: ASSLAGSNEQF

v_call: TRBV6-4
cdr3_aa: ASSDSTSGENIQY

v_call: TRBV20-1
cdr3_aa: SARPGTADEKLF

v_call: TRBV12-3/TRBV12-4
cdr3_aa: ASSSGLALSYEQY

v_call: TRBV20-1
cdr3_aa: SARDPRRRGRFEQY

v_call: TRBV11-2
cdr3_aa: ASSPVVGDGTQY

v_call: TRBV19
cdr3_aa: ASSIEGTSWYNEQF

v_call: TRBV5-1
cdr3_aa: ASSQSRNEKLF

v_call: TRBV4-1
cdr3_aa: ASSPGGLYEQY

v_call: TRBV20-1
cdr3_aa: SARSRTNTEAF

v_call: TRBV30
cdr3_aa: AWSPRRLSYSYNEQF

v_call: TRBV28
cdr3_aa: ASSLDRAGRGNQPQH

v_call: TRBV12-5
cdr3_aa: ASGRGLADTDTQY

v_call: TRBV6-5
cdr3_aa: ASSYSAGNPYEQY

v_call: TRBV6-1
cdr3_aa: ASSEQGDYNEQF

v_call: TRBV12-3/TRBV12-4
cdr3_aa: ASSWTGLGQPQH

v_call: TRBV29-1
cdr3_aa: SSSGGREGETQY

v_call: TRBV6-2/TRBV6-3
cdr3_aa: ASSGGLYSGNTIY

v_call: TRBV12-3/TRBV12-4
cdr3_aa: ASSFAGAPVTEAF

v_call: TRBV10-1
cdr3_aa: ASSESPSGGSRDTQY

v_call: TRBV10-3
cdr3_aa: AISGPGQGAPLAEQF

v_call: TRBV18
cdr3_aa: ASSPRAPGDQY

v_call: TRBV19
cdr3_aa: ASSRRGGIETQY

v_call: TRBV5-1
cdr3_aa: ASSLRGQKETQY

v_call: TRBV12-3/TRBV12-4
cdr3_aa: ASSSGQPNSPLH

v_call: TRBV7-8
cdr3_aa: ASRPRLAGGTDTQY

v_call: TRBV20-1
cdr3_aa: SARDLASGEDTQY

v_call: TRBV20-1
cdr3_aa: SASRGLAGLNIQY

v_call: TRBV27
cdr3_aa: ASSLYAGLVGQPQH

v_call: TRBV2
cdr3_aa: ATRTGANTGELF

v_call: TRBV5-1
cdr3_aa: ASSQGTGLSGELF

v_call: TRBV5-1
cdr3_aa: ASSLAGTGEYNEQF

v_call: TRBV20-1
cdr3_aa: SARDRSPGQGLPGANVLT

v_call: TRBV5-1
cdr3_aa: ASSWAGLAGAQETQY

v_call: TRBV4-2
cdr3_aa: ASSRGGGGYNEQF

v_call: TRBV3-1
cdr3_aa: ASSQVVGGYEQY

v_call: TRBV10-2
cdr3_aa: ASRFGTRSTGELF